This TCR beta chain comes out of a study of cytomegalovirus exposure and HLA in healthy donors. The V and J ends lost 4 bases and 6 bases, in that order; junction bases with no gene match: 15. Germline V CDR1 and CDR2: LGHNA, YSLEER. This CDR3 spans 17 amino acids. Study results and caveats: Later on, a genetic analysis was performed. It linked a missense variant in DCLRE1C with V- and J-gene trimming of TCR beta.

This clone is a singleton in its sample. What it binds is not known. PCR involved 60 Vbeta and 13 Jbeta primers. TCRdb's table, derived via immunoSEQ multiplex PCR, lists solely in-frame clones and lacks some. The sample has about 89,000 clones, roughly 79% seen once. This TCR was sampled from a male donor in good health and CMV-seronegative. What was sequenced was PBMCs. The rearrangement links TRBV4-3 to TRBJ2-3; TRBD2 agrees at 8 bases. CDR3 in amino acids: CASSPTLGKRGCDTQYF. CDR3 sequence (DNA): TGCGCCAGCAGCCCTACTTTGGGGAAGCGGGGGTGCGATACGCAGTATTTT.